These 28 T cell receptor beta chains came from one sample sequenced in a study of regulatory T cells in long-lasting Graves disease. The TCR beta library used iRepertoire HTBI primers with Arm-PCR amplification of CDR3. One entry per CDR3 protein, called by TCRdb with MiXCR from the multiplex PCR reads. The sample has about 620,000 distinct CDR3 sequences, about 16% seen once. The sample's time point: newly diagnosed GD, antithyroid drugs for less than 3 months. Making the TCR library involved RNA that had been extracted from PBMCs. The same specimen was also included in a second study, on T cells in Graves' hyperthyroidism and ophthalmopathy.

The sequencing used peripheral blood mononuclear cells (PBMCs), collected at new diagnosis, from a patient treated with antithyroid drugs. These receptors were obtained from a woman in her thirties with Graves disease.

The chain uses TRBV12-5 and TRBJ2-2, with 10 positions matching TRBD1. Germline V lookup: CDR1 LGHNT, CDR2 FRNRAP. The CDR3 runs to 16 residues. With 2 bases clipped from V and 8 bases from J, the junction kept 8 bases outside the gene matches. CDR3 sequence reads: CASGLTPTGGVGELFF. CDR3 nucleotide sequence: TGTGCTAGTGGTTTGACCCCGACAGGGGGCGTGGGGGAGCTGTTTTTT.

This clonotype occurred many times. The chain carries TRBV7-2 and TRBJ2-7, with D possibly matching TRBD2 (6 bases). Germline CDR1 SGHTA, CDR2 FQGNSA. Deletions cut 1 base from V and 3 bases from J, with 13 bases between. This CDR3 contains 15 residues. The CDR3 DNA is TGTGCCAGCAGCTTAGGTGGCGGGATAGTCTACGAGCAGTACTTC. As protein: CASSLGGGIVYEQYF.

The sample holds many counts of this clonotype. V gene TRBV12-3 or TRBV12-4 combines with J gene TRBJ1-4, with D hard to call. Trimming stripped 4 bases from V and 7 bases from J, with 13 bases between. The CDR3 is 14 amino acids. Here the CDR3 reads CASSSSRRSEKLFF. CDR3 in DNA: TGTGCCAGCAGTTCCTCTAGGAGGAGTGAAAAACTGTTTTTT.

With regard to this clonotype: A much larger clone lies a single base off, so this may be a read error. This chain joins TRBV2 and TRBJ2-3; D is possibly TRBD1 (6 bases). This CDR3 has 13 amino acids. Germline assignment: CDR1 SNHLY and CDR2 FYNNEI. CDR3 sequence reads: CASSERGFQVEHF. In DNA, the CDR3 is TGTGCCAGCAGTGAAAGGGGGTTCCAGGTGGAGCATTTT.

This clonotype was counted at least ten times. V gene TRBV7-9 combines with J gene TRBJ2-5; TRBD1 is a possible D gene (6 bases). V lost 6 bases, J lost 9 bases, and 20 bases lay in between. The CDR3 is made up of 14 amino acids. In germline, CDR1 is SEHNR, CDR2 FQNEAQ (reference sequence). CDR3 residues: CASSKDRGRVAQYF. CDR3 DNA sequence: TGTGCCAGCAGTAAGGACAGAGGCCGGGTGGCCCAGTACTTC.

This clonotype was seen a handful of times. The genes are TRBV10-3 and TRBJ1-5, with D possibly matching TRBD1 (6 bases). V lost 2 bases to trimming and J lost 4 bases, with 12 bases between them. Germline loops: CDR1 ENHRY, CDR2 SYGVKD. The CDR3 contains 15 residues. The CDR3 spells CAISEGQLPNQPQHF. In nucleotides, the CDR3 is TGTGCCATCAGTGAGGGACAGCTACCTAATCAGCCCCAGCATTTT.

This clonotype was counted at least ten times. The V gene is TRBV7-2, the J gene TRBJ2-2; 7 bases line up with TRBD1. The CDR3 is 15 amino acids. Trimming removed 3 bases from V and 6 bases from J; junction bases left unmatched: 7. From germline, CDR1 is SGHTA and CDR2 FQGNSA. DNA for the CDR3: TGTGCCAGCAGCTTCAGGGGGATGGAGTCCGGGGAGCTGTTTTTT. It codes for CASSFRGMESGELFF.

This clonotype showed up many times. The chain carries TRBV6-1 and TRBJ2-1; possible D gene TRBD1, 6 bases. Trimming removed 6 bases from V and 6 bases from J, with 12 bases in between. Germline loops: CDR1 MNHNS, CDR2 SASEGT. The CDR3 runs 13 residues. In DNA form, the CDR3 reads TGTGCCAGCAGCATAGGGGGTTTCAATGAGCAGTTCTTC. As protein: CASSIGGFNEQFF.

DNA of the CDR3: TGTGCCACCAGCAGAGCGGGAGGAGTAACAGATACGCAGTATTTT. Its protein product is CATSRAGGVTDTQYF. This chain joins TRBV15 and TRBJ2-3, with 7 bases aligning to TRBD2. Germline V gene lookup returns CDR1 LNHNV and CDR2 YYDKDF (reference sequence). V dropped 1 base and J dropped 3; count of bases not matched to a gene: 4. The CDR3 is 15 amino acids.

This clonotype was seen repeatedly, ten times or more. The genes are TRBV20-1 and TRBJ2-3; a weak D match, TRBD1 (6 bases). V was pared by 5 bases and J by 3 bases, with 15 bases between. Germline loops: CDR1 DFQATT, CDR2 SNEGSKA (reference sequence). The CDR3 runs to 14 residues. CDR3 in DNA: TGCAGTGCTGAGGGGGTGCAGGGGACAGATACGCAGTATTTT. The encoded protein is CSAEGVQGTDTQYF.

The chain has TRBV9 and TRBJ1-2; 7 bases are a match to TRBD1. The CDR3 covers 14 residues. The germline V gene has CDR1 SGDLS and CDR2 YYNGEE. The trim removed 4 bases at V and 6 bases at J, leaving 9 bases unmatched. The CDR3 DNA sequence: TGTGCCAGCAGCTCGAGGGACAGTTACCATGGCTACACCTTC. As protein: CASSSRDSYHGYTF. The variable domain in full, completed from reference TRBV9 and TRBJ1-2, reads DSGVTQTPKHLITATGQRVTLRCSPRSGDLSVYWYQQSLDQGLQFLIQYYNGEERAKGNILERFSAQQFPDLHSELNLSSLELGDSALYFCASSSRDSYHGYTFGSGTRLTVV.

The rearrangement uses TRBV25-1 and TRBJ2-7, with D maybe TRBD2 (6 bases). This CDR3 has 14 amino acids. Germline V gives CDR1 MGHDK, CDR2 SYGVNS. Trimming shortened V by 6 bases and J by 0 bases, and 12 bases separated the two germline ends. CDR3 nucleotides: TGTGCCAGCAGACGAGGTAGCGGCTCCTACGAGCAGTACTTC. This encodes CASRRGSGSYEQYF.

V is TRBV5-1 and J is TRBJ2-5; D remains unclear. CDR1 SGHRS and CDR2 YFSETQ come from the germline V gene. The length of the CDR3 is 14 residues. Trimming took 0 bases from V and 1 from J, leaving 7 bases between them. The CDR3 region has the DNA TGCGCCAGCAGCTTGGGGGTCACCCAAGAGACCCAGTACTTC. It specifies CASSLGVTQETQYF.

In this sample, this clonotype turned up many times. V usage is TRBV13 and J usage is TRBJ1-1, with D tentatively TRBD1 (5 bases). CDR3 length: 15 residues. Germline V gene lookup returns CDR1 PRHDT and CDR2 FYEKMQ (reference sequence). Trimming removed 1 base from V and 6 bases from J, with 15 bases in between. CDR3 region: CASSLEGQGQPEAFF. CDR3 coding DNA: TGTGCCAGCAGCTTAGAGGGGCAGGGTCAACCTGAAGCTTTCTTT.

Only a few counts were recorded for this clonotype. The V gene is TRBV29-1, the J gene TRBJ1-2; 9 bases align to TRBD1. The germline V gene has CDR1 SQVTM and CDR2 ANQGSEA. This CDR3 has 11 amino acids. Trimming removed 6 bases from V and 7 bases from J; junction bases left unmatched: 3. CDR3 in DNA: TGCAGCGTACAGGGGGCGCCTGGCTACACCTTC. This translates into CSVQGAPGYTF. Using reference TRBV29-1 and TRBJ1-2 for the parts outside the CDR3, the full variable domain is SAVISQKPSRDICQRGTSLTIQCQVDSQVTMMFWYRQQPGQSLTLIATANQGSEATYESGFVIDKFPISRPNLTFSTLTVSNMSPEDSSIYLCSVQGAPGYTFGSGTRLTVV.

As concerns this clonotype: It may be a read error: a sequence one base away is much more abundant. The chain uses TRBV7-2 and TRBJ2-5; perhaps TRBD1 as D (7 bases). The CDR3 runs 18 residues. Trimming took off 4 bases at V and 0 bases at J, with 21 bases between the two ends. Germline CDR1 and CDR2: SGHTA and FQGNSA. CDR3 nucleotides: TGTGCCAGCAGCTCAGCGTTAGGCGGCGGGACAGACCAAGAGACCCAGTACTTC. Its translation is CASSSALGGGTDQETQYF.

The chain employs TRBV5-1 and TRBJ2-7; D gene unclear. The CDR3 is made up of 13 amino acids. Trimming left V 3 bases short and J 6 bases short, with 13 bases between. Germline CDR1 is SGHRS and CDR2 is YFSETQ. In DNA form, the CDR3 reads TGCGCCAGCAGCTCGCAAGACGGCGGCGAGCAGTACTTC. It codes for CASSSQDGGEQYF. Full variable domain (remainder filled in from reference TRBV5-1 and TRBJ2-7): KAGVTQTPRYLIKTRGQQVTLSCSPISGHRSVSWYQQTPGQGLQFLFEYFSETQRNKGNFPGRFSGRQFSNSRSEMNVSTLELGDSALYLCASSSQDGGEQYFGPGTRLTVT.

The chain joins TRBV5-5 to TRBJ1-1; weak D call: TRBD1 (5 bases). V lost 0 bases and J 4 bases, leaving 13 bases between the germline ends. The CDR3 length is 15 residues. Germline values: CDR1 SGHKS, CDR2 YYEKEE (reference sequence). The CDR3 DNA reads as TGTGCCAGCAGCTTGGTTGGGGGGAGAAGCACTGAAGCTTTCTTT. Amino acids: CASSLVGGRSTEAFF.

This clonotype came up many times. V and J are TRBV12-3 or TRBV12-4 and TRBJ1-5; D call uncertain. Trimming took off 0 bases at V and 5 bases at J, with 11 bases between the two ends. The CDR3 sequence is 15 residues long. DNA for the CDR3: TGTGCCAGCAGTTTAGCCGAGGGTCGGCATCAGCCCCAGCATTTT. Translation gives CASSLAEGRHQPQHF.

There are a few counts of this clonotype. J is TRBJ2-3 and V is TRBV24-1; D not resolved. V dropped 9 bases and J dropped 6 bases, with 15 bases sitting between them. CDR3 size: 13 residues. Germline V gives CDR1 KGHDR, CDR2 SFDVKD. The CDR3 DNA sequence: TGTGCCACCGGCGTCGGGCCTGGGGATACGCAGTATTTT. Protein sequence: CATGVGPGDTQYF.

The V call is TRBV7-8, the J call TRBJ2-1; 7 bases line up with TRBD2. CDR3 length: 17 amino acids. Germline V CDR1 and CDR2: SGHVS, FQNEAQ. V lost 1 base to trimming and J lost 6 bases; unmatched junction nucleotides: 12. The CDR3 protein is CASSLGAAGAGFNEQFF. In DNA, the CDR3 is TGTGCCAGCAGCTTAGGGGCGGCGGGAGCCGGTTTCAATGAGCAGTTCTTC.

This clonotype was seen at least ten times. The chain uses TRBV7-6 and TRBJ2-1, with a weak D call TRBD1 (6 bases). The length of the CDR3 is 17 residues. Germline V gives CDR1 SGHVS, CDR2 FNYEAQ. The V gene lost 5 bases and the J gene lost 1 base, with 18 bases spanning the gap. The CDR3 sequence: CASSRLTGFGSYNEQFF. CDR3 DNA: TGTGCCAGCAGCCGTCTCACAGGGTTCGGATCCTACAATGAGCAGTTCTTC.

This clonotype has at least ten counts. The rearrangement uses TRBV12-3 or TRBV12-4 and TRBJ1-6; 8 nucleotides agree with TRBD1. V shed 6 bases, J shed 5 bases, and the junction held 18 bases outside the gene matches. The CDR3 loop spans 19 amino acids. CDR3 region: CASRVTGGWGLLDNSPLHF. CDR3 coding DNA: TGTGCCAGCAGGGTTACAGGGGGTTGGGGCCTCCTGGATAATTCACCCCTCCACTTT.

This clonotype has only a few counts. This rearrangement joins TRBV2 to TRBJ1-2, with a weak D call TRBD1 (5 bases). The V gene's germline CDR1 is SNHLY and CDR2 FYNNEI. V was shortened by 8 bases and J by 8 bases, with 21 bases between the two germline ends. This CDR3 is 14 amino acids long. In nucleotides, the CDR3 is TGTGCCAGCCAGACCACAGGTAGCACCACGGGCTACACCTTC. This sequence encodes CASQTTGSTTGYTF.

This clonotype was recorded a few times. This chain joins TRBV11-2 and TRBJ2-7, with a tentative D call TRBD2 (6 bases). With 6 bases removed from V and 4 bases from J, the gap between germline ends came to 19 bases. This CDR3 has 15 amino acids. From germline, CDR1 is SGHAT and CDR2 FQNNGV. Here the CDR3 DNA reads TGTGCCAGCAGACGCACCGGGACTTCAGGATACGAGCAGTACTTC. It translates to CASRRTGTSGYEQYF. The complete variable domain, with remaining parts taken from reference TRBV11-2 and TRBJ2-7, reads EAGVAQSPRYKIIEKRQSVAFWCNPISGHATLYWYQQILGQGPKLLIQFQNNGVVDDSQLPKDRFSAERLKGVDSTLKIQPAKLEDSAVYLCASRRTGTSGYEQYFGPGTRLTVT.

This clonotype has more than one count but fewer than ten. This CDR3 is CASSLTGLRETQYF. CDR3 sequence (DNA): TGTGCCAGCAGTCTAACAGGGTTGAGGGAGACCCAGTACTTC. The rearrangement links TRBV28 to TRBJ2-5; maybe TRBD1 (6 bases). This CDR3 has 14 amino acids. CDR1 and CDR2 (germline): MDHEN, SYDVKM. With 5 bases removed from V and 5 bases from J, the gap between germline ends came to 15 bases.

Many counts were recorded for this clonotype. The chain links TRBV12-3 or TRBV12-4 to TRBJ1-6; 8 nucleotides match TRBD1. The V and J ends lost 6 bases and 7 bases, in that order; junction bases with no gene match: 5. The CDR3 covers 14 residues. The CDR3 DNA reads TGTGCCAGCAGGGACAGGGTGGACAATTCACCCCTCCACTTT. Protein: CASRDRVDNSPLHF.

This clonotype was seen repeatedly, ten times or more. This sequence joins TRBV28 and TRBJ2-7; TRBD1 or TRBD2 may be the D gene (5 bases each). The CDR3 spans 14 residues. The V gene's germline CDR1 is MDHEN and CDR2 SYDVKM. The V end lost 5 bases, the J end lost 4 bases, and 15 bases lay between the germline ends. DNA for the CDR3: TGTGCCAGCAGTACCGGGACGGACGTTTACGAGCAGTACTTC. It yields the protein CASSTGTDVYEQYF.